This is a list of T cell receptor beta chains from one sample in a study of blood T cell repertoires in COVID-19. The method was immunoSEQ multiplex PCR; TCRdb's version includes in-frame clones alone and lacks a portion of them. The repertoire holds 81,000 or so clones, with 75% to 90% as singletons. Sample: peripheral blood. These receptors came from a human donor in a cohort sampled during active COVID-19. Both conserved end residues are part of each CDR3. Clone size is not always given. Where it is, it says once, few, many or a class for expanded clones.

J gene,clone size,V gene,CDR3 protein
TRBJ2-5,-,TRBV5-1,CASSLSSVLAGETQYF
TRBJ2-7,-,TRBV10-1,CATGGSNQYEQYF
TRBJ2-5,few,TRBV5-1,CASSLTSARETQYF
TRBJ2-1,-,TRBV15,CATSSWDRSNNEQFF
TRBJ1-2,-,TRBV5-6,CASSHWDRSYGYTF
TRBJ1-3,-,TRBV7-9,CASSSQVLVHTIYF
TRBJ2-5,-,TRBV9,CASSPRTTKETQYF
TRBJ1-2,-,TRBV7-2,CASSLVGQGGSGYTF
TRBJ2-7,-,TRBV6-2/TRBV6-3,CASSYGGLSSYEQYF
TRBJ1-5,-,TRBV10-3,CAISESIAHTQGQPQHF
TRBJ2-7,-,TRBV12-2,CASRFSGHRGYEQYF
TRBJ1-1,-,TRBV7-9,CASSPTIDRGAEAFF
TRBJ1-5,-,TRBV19,CASSIRGSNQPQHF
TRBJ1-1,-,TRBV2,CASTMTALGEAFF
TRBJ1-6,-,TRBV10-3,CAITSSYNSPLHF
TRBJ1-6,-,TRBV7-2,CASSPRTFRTLHF
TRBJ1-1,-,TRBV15,CATSRDWGRGGNTEAFF
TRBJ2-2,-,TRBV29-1,CSVSSTGGAVTGELFF
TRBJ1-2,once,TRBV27,CASSSPLDGDYGYTF
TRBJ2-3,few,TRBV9,CASSVETGGGTDTQYF
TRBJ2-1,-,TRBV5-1,CASSWRRGVGIATYNEQFF
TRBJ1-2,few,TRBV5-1,CASSLQWTDNGYTF
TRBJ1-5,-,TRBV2,CASSEGRGQPQHF
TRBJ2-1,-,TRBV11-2,CASSPRTGTYNEQFF
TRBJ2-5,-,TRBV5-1,CASSTRDRGETQYF
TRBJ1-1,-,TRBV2,CASRAGALNTEAFF
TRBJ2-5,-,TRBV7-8,CASRTGTGAETQYF
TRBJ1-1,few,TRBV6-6,CASRYPDRGTEAFF
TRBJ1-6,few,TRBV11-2,CASSLAGSYNSPLHF
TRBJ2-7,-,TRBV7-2,CASSLAHRGYEQYF
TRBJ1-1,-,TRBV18,CASSGPAGRSTEAFF
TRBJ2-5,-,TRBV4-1,CASSQDPSGGGARRETQYF
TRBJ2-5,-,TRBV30,CAWSVNPRVQYF
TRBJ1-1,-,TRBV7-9,CASSLIPVNTEAFF
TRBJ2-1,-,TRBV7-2,CASSAERSYNEQFF
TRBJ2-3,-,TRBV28,CASNTIGGRGADTQYF
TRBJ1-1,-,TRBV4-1,CASSRLDGGDAEAFF
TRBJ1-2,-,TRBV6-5,CASSYMTGKGGYTF
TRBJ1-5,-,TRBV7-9,CASSLGQGGQPQHF
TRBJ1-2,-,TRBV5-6,CASNRQGPGYGYTF
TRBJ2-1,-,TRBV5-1,CASSSGGFLYNEQFF